Listed below are T cell receptor beta chains from one sample, sequenced in a study of T cell responses to AZD1222 COVID-19 vaccine. Generated by immunoSEQ multiplex PCR, the TCRdb table keeps only in-frame clones and is missing some. The repertoire holds roughly 140,000 clones, with 85% to 95% as singletons. Source: peripheral blood, taken on day 0 of MenACWY control vaccination. The receptor set was obtained from an adult in good health. Each CDR3 is given with its conserved first and last residue. A D gene is named only where the DNA matches it firmly. Clone size is not always given. Where it is, it says once, few, many or a class for expanded clones.

d_gene	abundance	v_gene	j_gene	CDR3aa	CDR3nt
.	.	TRBV6-1	TRBJ1-2	CASSEGGRTYYGYTF	TGTGCCAGCAGTGAAGGAGGCAGAACATACTATGGCTACACCTTC
.	few	TRBV27	TRBJ1-1	CASREGKNTEAFF	TGTGCCAGCAGAGAAGGTAAGAACACTGAAGCTTTCTTT
TRBD1	once	TRBV19	TRBJ1-1	CASRPNRGLNTEAFF	TGTGCCAGTAGACCCAACAGGGGCCTGAACACTGAAGCTTTCTTT
TRBD1	once	TRBV6-5	TRBJ1-2	CASSYYEGAKGYTF	TGTGCCAGCAGTTACTACGAGGGGGCGAAAGGCTACACCTTC
TRBD1	.	TRBV28	TRBJ2-2	CASSSGQMNTGELFF	TGTGCCAGCAGCTCGGGACAGATGAACACCGGGGAGCTGTTTTTT
.	few	TRBV12-5	TRBJ1-1	CASGSTGFTEAFF	TGTGCTAGTGGGTCCACAGGGTTCACTGAAGCTTTCTTT
TRBD1	.	TRBV25-1	TRBJ2-7	CASSEPVRGRALTYEQYF	TGTGCCAGCAGTGAACCCGTAAGGGGGCGAGCCCTAACCTACGAGCAGTACTTC
TRBD1	once	TRBV5-1	TRBJ1-6	CASNNPSRGSPLHF	TGCGCCAGCAACAACCCCTCCAGGGGGTCACCCCTCCACTTT
.	.	TRBV3-1/TRBV3-2	TRBJ2-1	CVSSQDHGNEQFF	TGTGTCAGCAGCCAAGATCACGGCAATGAGCAGTTCTTC
.	.	TRBV6-4	TRBJ2-3	CASSDSNSATDTQYF	TGTGCCAGCAGTGACTCGAATAGCGCGACAGATACGCAGTATTTT
TRBD1	.	TRBV5-6	TRBJ1-2	CASSLGPPGQGYGYTF	TGTGCCAGCAGCTTGGGGCCTCCGGGACAGGGGTATGGCTACACCTTC
TRBD2	.	TRBV6-6	TRBJ2-7	CASSRTGTSGAYEQYF	TGTGCCAGCAGTCGAACCGGGACTAGCGGGGCTTACGAGCAGTACTTC
TRBD2	.	TRBV18	TRBJ2-1	CASSPRTSGRGSYNEQFF	TGTGCCAGCTCACCCCGGACTAGCGGGAGGGGTTCCTACAATGAGCAGTTCTTC
.	.	TRBV28	TRBJ2-7	CASGPPRPSYEQYF	TGTGCCAGCGGCCCTCCTCGGCCATCCTACGAGCAGTACTTC
TRBD1	.	TRBV7-8	TRBJ1-3	CASSRTGDSGNTIYF	TGTGCCAGCAGTCGTACAGGGGACTCTGGAAACACCATATATTTT
.	.	TRBV6-5	TRBJ1-2	CASSTGQFGYTF	TGTGCCAGCAGTACCGGACAGTTTGGCTACACCTTC
TRBD1	.	TRBV5-1	TRBJ2-3	CASSLTGASTDTQYF	TGCGCCAGCAGCTTGACAGGGGCTAGCACAGATACGCAGTATTTT
TRBD1	.	TRBV23-1	TRBJ1-5	CASSRGDRGLSQPQHF	TGCGCCAGCAGTCGGGGGGACAGGGGGCTAAGTCAGCCCCAGCATTTT
TRBD1	few	TRBV2	TRBJ1-1	CASSKGTGSTEAFF	TGTGCCAGCAGTAAAGGGACAGGGAGTACTGAAGCTTTCTTT
.	few	TRBV7-8	TRBJ2-5	CASSPRPQETQYF	TGTGCCAGCAGCCCCCGGCCCCAGGAGACCCAGTACTTC
.	.	TRBV6-5	TRBJ1-1	CASRSGNTEAFF	TGTGCCAGCAGATCAGGGAACACTGAAGCTTTCTTT
.	.	TRBV19	TRBJ1-4	CASSIAGVREKLFF	TGTGCCAGTAGTATTGCGGGGGTTAGGGAAAAACTGTTTTTT
.	.	TRBV5-5	TRBJ2-4	CASTLPENIQYF	TGTGCCAGCACCCTGCCCGAAAACATTCAGTACTTC
.	.	TRBV7-6	TRBJ1-2	CASSPLRGAGARFGYTF	TGTGCCAGCAGCCCGTTGCGGGGTGCGGGGGCGAGGTTTGGCTACACCTTC
.	.	TRBV4-1	TRBJ2-7	CASSPGDMLLSSYEQYF	TGCGCCAGCAGCCCCGGGGATATGTTATTAAGCTCCTACGAGCAGTACTTC
.	.	TRBV13	TRBJ1-5	CASSPGRVGSNQPQHF	TGTGCCAGCAGTCCAGGCAGGGTAGGGAGCAATCAGCCCCAGCATTTT